This T cell receptor beta chain was documented in a study of OX40 agonist ivuxolimab in advanced cancers. Study-level background: A male proportion of over 75% was recorded, with mean age about 62 years and range roughly 23 to 85.

Clones were read by immunoSEQ multiplex PCR, and TCRdb kept only the in-frame ones, dropping some. The sample yields about 61,000 clones, 82% seen once. Study-level results: In general, CD8+ T cells held more expanded clones than CD4+ did, on average.

Per the germline V gene, CDR1 is KGHSH and CDR2 is LQKENI. The CDR3 runs to 15 residues. Unmatched junction bases numbered 7, after V lost 6 bases and J lost 4 bases. Turning to this clone: As yet, its antigen is unknown.

Sequenced here: CD4+ or CD8+ T cells sorted from blood, sampled in a trial of the OX40 agonist ivuxolimab. The sequence came from an adult with an advanced solid tumor such as melanoma, head and neck, liver or kidney cancer. The chain links TRBV18 to TRBJ2-2; 8 nucleotides match TRBD1. The CDR3 DNA is TGTGCCAGCTCCCAGGACAGGGAAGGCACCGGGGAGCTGTTTTTT. It is translated as CASSQDREGTGELFF.